The T cell receptor beta chain under discussion was sequenced for a study of blood T cell repertoires in COVID-19. While infection was still active, Seattle patients were enrolled and then followed longitudinally. The V end was cut by 8 bases, the J end by 0 bases, with 3 bases between. The germline CDR1 and CDR2 sequences are LNHDA and SQIVND (reference sequence). The CDR3 has 11 residues. Libraries were prepared by immunoSEQ multiplex PCR; TCRdb keeps only in-frame clonotypes and omits some of them. The sample contains 300,000 or so clones, around 90% of which appear only once. The chain employs TRBV19 and TRBJ2-3; D gene unclear. The receptor was isolated from a woman aged 30 to 39 with COVID-19, enrolled during active disease. Source material: peripheral blood. CDR3 DNA: TGTGCCAGTCTGAGCACAGATACGCAGTATTTT. It is translated as CASLSTDTQYF.